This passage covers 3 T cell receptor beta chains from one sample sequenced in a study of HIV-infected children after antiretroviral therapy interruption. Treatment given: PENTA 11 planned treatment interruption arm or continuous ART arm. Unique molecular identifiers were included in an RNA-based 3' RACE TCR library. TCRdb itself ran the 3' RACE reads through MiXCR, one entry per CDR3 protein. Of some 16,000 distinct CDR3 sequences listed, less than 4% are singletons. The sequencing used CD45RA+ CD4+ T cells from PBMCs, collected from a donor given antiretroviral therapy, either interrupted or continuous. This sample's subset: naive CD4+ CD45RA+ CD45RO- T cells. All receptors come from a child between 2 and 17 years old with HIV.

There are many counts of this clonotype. CDR3 amino acids: CASSLALGAHEQYF. The DNA for the CDR3 is TGTGCCAGCAGCTTAGCTCTGGGGGCCCACGAGCAGTACTTC. The J gene is TRBJ2-7, the V gene TRBV11-3, with D possibly TRBD1 on 6 matching bases. Germline CDR1 SGHNT, CDR2 YENEEA. V lost 1 base to trimming and J lost 5 bases, with 12 bases between them. The CDR3 covers 14 residues. Full variable domain (remainder filled in from reference TRBV11-3 and TRBJ2-7): EAGVVQSPRYKIIEKKQPVAFWCNPISGHNTLYWYLQNLGQGPELLIRYENEEAVDDSQLPKDRFSAERLKGVDSTLKIQPAELGDSAVYLCASSLALGAHEQYFGPGTRLTVT.

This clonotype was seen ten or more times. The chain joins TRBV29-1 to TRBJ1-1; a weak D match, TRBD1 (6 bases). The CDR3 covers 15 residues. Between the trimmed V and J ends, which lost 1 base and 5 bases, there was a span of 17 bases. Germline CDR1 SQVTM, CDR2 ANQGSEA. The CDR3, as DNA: TGCAGCGTTGAAGTTATGGGGGGCTTTGCGACTGAAGCTTTCTTT. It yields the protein CSVEVMGGFATEAFF.

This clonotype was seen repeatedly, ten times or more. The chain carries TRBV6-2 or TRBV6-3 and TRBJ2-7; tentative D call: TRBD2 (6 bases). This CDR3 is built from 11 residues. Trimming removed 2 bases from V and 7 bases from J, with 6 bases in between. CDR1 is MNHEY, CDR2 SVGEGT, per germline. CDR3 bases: TGTGCCAGCAGTTACGGGGGGGAGCAGTACTTC. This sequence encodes CASSYGGEQYF.